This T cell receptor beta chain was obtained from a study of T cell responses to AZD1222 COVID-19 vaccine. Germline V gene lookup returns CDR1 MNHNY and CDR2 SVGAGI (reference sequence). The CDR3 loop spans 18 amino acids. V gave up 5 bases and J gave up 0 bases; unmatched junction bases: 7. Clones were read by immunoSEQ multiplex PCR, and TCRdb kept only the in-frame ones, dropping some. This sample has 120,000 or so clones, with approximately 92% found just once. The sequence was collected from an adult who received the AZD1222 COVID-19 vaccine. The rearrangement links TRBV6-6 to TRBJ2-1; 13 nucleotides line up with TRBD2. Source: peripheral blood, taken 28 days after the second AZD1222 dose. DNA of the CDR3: TGTGCCAGCAGTCCGGGACTAGCGGGGACCCACTCCTACAATGAGCAGTTCTTC. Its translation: CASSPGLAGTHSYNEQFF.